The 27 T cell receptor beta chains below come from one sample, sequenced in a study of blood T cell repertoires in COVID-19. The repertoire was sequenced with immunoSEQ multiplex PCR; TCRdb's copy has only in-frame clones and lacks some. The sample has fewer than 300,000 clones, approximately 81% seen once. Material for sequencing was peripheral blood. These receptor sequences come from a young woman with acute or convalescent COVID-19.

CDR3 bases: TGTGCCAGCAGCTTATATGCCCCGGGCCGGGACAGGATGTACAATGAGCAGTTCTTC. Its protein product is CASSLYAPGRDRMYNEQFF. The J gene is TRBJ2-1, the V gene TRBV7-3; the match to TRBD1 covers 8 bases. The germline CDR1 and CDR2 sequences are SGHTA and FQGTGA. Unmatched junction bases numbered 16, after V lost 2 bases and J lost 4 bases. The CDR3 extends over 19 amino acids.

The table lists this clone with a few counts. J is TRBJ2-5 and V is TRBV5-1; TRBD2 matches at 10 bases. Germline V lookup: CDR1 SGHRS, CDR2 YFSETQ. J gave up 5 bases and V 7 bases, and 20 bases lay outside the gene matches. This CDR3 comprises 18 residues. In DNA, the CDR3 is TGCGCCAGCTACGACTTACCTAGCGGGAGCAGCCCGGGGGAGACCCAGTACTTC. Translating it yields CASYDLPSGSSPGETQYF.

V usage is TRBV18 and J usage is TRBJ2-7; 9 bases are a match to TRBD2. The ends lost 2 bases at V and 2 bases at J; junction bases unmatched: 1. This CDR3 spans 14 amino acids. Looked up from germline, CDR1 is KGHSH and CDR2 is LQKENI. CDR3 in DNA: TGTGCCAGCTCACCAGTAGCGGGGGCCTACGAGCAGTACTTC. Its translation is CASSPVAGAYEQYF.

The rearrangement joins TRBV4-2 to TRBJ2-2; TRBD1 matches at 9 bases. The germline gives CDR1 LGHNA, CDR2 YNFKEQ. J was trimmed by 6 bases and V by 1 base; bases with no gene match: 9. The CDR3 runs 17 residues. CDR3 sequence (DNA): TGTGCCAGCAGCCAAGCCCCACCGGGACAGGGATCCGGGGAGCTGTTTTTT. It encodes CASSQAPPGQGSGELFF.

Written as DNA, the CDR3 is TGCAGTGCTAGTTCTGCGGGGAATCAGCCCCAGCATTTT. It yields the protein CSASSAGNQPQHF. The chain joins TRBV20-1 to TRBJ1-5, with D unclear. Trimming stripped 3 bases from V and 4 bases from J, with 10 bases between. Germline V gene lookup returns CDR1 DFQATT and CDR2 SNEGSKA (reference sequence). The CDR3 is made up of 13 amino acids.

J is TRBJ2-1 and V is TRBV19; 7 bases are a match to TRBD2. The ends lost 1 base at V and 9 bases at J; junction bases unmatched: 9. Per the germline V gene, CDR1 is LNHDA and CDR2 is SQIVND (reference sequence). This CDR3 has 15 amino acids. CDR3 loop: CASSIAGWEGGEQFF. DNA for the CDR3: TGTGCCAGTAGTATAGCTGGGTGGGAGGGAGGTGAGCAGTTCTTC.

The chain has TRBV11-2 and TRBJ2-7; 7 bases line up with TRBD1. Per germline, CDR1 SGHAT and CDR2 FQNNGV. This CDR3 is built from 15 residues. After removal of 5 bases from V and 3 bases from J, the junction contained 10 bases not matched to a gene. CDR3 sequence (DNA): TGTGCCAGCAGCCCAATCTCACAGGGGATCTACGAGCAGTACTTC. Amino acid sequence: CASSPISQGIYEQYF.

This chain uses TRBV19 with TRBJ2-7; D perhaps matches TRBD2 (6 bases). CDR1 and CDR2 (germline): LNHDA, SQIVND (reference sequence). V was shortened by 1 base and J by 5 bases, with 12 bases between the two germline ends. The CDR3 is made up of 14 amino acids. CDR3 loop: CASSIGRVHDEQYF. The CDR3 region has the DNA TGTGCCAGTAGTATAGGGAGGGTTCACGACGAGCAGTACTTC.

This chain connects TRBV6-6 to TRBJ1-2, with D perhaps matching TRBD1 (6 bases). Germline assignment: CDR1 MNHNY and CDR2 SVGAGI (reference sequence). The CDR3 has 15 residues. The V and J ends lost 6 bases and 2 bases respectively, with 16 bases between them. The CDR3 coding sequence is TGTGCCAGCAGGACACAAACAGGGCAGAACTATGGCTACACCTTC. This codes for CASRTQTGQNYGYTF.

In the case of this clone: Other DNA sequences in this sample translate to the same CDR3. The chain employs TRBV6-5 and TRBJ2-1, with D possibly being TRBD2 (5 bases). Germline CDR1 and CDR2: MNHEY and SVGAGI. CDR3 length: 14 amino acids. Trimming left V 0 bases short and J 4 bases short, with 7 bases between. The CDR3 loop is CASSYSRGYNEQFF. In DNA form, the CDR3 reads TGTGCCAGCAGTTACTCACGAGGGTACAATGAGCAGTTCTTC.

This CDR3 reads CASSKGEGVSDEQFF. The CDR3 DNA reads TGTGCCAGCTCGAAAGGGGAGGGGGTGAGCGATGAGCAGTTCTTC. V and J are TRBV25-1 and TRBJ2-1, with a weak D call TRBD2 (7 bases). CDR1 and CDR2 (germline): MGHDK, SYGVNS. The CDR3 has 15 residues. Trimming left V 8 bases short and J 8 bases short, with 22 bases between.

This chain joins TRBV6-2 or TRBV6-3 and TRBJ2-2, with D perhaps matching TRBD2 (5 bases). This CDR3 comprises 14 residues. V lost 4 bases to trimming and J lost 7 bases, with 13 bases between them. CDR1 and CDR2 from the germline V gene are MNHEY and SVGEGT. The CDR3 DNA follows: TGTGCCAGCAGTTTGATGGACTCCCTCGGGGAGCTGTTTTTT. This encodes CASSLMDSLGELFF.

CDR3: CASGFFVETSGLNTGELFF. CDR3 DNA sequence: TGTGCTAGTGGTTTTTTTGTAGAGACTAGCGGACTCAACACCGGGGAGCTGTTTTTT. The rearrangement links TRBV12-5 to TRBJ2-2; 9 nucleotides agree with TRBD2. V gave up 3 bases and J gave up 2 bases; unmatched junction bases: 13. The CDR3 sequence is 19 residues long. CDR1 is LGHNT and CDR2 is FRNRAP in the germline V gene.

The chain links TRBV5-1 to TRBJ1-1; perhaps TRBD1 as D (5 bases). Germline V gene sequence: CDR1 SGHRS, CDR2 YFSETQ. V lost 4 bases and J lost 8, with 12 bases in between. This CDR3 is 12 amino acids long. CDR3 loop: CASSGDSREAFF. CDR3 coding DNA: TGCGCCAGCAGCGGCGACAGTAGGGAAGCTTTCTTT.

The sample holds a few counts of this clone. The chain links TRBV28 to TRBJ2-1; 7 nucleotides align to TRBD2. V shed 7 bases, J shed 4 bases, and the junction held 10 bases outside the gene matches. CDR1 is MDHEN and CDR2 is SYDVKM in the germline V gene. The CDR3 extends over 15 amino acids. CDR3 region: CASMGGRVLYNEQFF. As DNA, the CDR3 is TGTGCCAGCATGGGGGGGAGGGTGCTTTACAATGAGCAGTTCTTC.

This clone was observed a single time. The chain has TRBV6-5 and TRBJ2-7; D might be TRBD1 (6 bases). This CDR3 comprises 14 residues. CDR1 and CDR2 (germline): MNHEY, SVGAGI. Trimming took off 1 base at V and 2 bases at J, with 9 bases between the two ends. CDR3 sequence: CASSYWDKTYEQYF. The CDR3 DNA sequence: TGTGCCAGCAGTTACTGGGACAAGACCTACGAGCAGTACTTC.

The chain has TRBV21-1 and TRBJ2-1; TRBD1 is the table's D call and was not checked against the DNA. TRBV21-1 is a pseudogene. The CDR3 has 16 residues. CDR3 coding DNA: TGTGCCAGCAGCAAAGGACAGGGCAGCTCCTACAATGAGCAGTTCTTC. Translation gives CASSKGQGSSYNEQFF.

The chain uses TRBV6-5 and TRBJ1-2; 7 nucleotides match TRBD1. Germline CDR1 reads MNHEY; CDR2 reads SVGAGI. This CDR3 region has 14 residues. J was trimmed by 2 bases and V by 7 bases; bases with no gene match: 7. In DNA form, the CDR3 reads TGTGCCAGCATTCGACCCAGGGGGAACTATGGCTACACCTTC. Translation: CASIRPRGNYGYTF.

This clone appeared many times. The DNA of the CDR3 is TGTGCCAGCAGCTTAAGTCCAGCGGGAGGGCCGAGAACCGGGGAGCTGTTTTTT. Residues: CASSLSPAGGPRTGELFF. V and J are TRBV7-3 and TRBJ2-2; 10 positions match TRBD2. The germline V gene has CDR1 SGHTA and CDR2 FQGTGA. The trim removed 1 base at V and 5 bases at J, leaving 10 bases unmatched. The CDR3 consists of 18 residues.

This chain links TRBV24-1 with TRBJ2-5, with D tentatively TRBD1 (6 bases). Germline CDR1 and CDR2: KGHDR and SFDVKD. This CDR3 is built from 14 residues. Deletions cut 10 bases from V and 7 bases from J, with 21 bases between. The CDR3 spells CATGQGAQGGTQYF. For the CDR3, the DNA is TGTGCCACTGGCCAAGGGGCCCAAGGGGGGACCCAGTACTTC.

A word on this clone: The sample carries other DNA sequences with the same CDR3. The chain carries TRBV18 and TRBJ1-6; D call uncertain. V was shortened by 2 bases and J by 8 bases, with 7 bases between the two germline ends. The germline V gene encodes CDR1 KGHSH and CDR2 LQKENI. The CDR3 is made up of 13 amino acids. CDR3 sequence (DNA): TGTGCCAGCTCACCAGCGAGTGATTCACCCCTCCACTTT. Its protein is CASSPASDSPLHF. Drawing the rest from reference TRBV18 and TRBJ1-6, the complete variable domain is NAGVMQNPRHLVRRRGQEARLRCSPMKGHSHVYWYRQLPEEGLKFMVYLQKENIIDESGMPKERFSAEFPKEGPSILRIQQVVRGDSAAYFCASSPASDSPLHFGNGTRLTVT.

The CDR3 loop reads CASSSVGGTDSSGANVLTF. In DNA, the CDR3 is TGTGCCAGCAGCTCCGTAGGGGGGACAGATTCCTCTGGGGCCAACGTCCTGACTTTC. The V call is TRBV7-6, the J call TRBJ2-6; tentative D call: TRBD1 (7 bases). V lost 4 bases and J 0 bases, leaving 19 bases between the germline ends. Germline CDR1 reads SGHVS; CDR2 reads FNYEAQ. CDR3 length equals 19 residues. Complete variable domain (other parts from reference TRBV7-6 and TRBJ2-6): GAGVSQSPRYKVTKRGQDVALRCDPISGHVSLYWYRQALGQGPEFLTYFNYEAQQDKSGLPNDRFSAERPEGSISTLTIQRTEQRDSAMYRCASSSVGGTDSSGANVLTFGAGSRLTVL.

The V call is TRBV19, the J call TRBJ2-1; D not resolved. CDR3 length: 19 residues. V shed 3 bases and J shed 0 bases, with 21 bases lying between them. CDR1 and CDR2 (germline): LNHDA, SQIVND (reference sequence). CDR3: CASSITSNGGTSSYNEQFF. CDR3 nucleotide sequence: TGTGCCAGTAGTATCACATCCAACGGCGGAACCAGCTCCTACAATGAGCAGTTCTTC.

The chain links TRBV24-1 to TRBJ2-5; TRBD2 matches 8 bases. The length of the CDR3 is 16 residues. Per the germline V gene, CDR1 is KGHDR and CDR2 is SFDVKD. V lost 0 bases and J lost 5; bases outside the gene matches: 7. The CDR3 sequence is CATSDLPGRALETQYF. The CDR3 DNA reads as TGTGCCACCAGTGATTTGCCCGGGAGGGCCCTCGAGACCCAGTACTTC.

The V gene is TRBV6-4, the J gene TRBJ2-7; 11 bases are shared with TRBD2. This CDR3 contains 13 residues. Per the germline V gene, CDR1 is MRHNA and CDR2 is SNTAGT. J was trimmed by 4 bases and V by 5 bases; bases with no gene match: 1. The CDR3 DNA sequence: TGTGCCAGCAGTTTAGCGGGAGGGTACGAGCAGTACTTC. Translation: CASSLAGGYEQYF.

The chain's CDR3 is CASSGDRGVGGYTF. CDR3 in DNA: TGTGCCAGCAGCGGGGACAGGGGGGTCGGTGGCTACACCTTC. The chain carries TRBV9 and TRBJ1-2; TRBD1 agrees at 11 bases. In germline, CDR1 is SGDLS, CDR2 YYNGEE. This CDR3 has 14 amino acids. The trim removed 3 bases at V and 7 bases at J, leaving 5 bases unmatched.

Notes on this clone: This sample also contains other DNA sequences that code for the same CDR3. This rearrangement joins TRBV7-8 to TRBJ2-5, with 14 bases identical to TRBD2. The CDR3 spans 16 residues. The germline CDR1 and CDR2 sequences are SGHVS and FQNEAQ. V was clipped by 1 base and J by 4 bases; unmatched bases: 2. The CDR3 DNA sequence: TGTGCCAGCAGCTTAGGTGGACTAGCGGGAGGAGAGACCCAGTACTTC. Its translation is CASSLGGLAGGETQYF. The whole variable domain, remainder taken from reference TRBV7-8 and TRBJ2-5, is GAGVSQSPRYKVAKRGQDVALRCDPISGHVSLFWYQQALGQGPEFLTYFQNEAQLDKSGLPSDRFFAERPEGSVSTLKIQRTQQEDSAVYLCASSLGGLAGGETQYFGPGTRLLVL.